This TCR beta chain is drawn from a study of beta chain features in type 1 diabetes (dated by TCRdb to 2016 to 2019). Regarding the research as a whole: Mean age, gender distribution, total cell number and subset yield were not different between patients and healthy donors. A total of over 90,000,000 sorted cells were examined across all samples, and a strong correlation was observed between cell number per subset and RNA yield. In the study, TCRB repertoires of sorted circulating CD4+ T cell subsets from recently diagnosed type 1 diabetes patients were compared with those of matched healthy donors. Regulatory and stem cell-like memory subsets were obtained from only 8 patients and roughly eight healthy donors, while naive and central memory subsets were obtained from all 28 donors. Study-wide findings and limitations: Shorter templates might be favored by PCR, yet because patient and control samples were amplified and corrected together, any such skew would affect both groups equally. Because small numbers of individuals were included in the HLA sub-analyses, any influence of HLA type on TCRB rearrangement was left unresolved. Because cDNA rather than genomic DNA was sequenced, highly expressing activated cells could have been over-represented, although no difference in activation and CD3 levels was found between groups. Naive, central memory and regulatory TCRB repertoires appeared more similar among patients than among healthy donors. In all four CD4+ subsets, TCRB CDR3 length was moderately but significantly shorter in type 1 diabetes patients. Fewer insertions and more nucleotide deletions at VDJ recombination sites were observed in patients with type 1 diabetes, implying thymic rearrangement abnormalities.

CDR1 and CDR2, per the germline V gene (reference sequence), are MNHEY and SMNVEV. The CDR3 has 17 amino acids, counting the end cysteine and phenylalanine. The sequence is cut down to CDR3 DNA, 51 bases in frame from base 1. V loses 5 bases of germline sequence and J loses 0 bases, and the interval between the two ends is 17 bases. The High Capacity cDNA Reverse Transcription Kit was used to reverse transcribe all of the isolated RNA, meaning that expressed TCRB transcripts were what got sequenced. Naive, central memory and regulatory T cell samples underwent deep immunoSEQ sequencing, averaging around 3.9 million total reads per sample. After sorted cells were lysed in RLT buffer, RNA was extracted with DNase-treated RNeasy Micro or Mini kits, with the choice depending on cell number. To prevent cross-contamination, every cell subset was processed on its own, while patient and healthy donor samples were processed together. TCRB sequences were amplified from cDNA with the immunoSEQ multiplex PCR, producing 87-bp fragments spanning the CDR3 region. Sequencing of the amplicons was performed on the Illumina HiSeq platform. The authors' pipeline ran thus. Synthetic template baselines were used to correct PCR bias computationally, reads within Hamming distance 2 were collapsed, and singletons that could not be merged were discarded. Reads were aligned to IMGT to assign V, D and J genes, CDR3 length, and insertions or deletions at six rearrangement sites. Clonotype counts were normalized to sorted cell number within each subset before computing true diversity and Gini coefficients with the tcR R package. Repertoire sharing was quantified using the overlap coefficient calculated on TCRB nucleotide sequences. Out-of-frame TCRB sequences from naive cells were analyzed to stand in for the pre-selection repertoire. Imported from immuneACCESS, the table was reduced by TCRdb to in-frame sequences with V and J called. These copies leave out some clones; in studies compared against another copy, an unresolved V gene accounts for under half, and the cause of the remainder is not known. V, J and clone size are taken as reported in that table, and D and trimming were inferred from the DNA itself. This sample is represented by 860,000 or so clones; roughly 16% of them were singletons. About 0.02% of the sample rests with the top ten.

Note on this clone: The target of this receptor is not known. Per-base qualities were not stored, and no clone one base away is much larger.

A single peripheral blood draw of about 116 mL on average was collected from each donor into heparinised tubes. Naive, central memory, regulatory and stem cell-like memory CD4+ T cells were sorted on a BD FACSAria II using a panel including CD45RO, CCR7, CD25, CD127, CD95 and CD27. Every sorted population had a purity above 98%. PBMCs were isolated right away by Lymphoprep density gradient centrifugation and were stained directly, without culture. So that batch effects would be minimized, each experiment stained and sorted samples in pairs, pairing one healthy donor with one patient. The sequence derives from a woman between 18 and 29 years old in good health. The chain is assembled from TRBV27 and TRBJ1-5; no D segment can be confidently identified. Sequenced: naive CD4+ T cells from blood. What this sample's cell subset or site label stands for: true naive CD4+ T cells. The CDR3 corresponds to CASSPMSGWYSNQPQHF. In nucleotides, the sequence is TGTGCCAGCAGTCCTATGTCGGGGTGGTATAGCAATCAGCCCCAGCATTTT.